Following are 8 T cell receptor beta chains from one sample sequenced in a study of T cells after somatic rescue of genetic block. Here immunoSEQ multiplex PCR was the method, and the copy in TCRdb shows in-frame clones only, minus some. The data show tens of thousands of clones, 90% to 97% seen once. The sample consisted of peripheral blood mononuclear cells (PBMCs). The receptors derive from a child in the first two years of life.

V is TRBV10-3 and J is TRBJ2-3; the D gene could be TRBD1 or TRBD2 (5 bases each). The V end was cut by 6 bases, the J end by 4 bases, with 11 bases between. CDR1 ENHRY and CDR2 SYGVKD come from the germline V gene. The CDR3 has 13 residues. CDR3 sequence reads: CAISQGVSDTQYF. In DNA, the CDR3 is TGTGCCATCAGCCAGGGAGTTTCAGATACGCAGTATTTT.

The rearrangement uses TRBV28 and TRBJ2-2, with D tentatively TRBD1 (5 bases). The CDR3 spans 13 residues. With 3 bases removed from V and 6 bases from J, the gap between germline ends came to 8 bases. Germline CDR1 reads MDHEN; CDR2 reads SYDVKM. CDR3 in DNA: TGTGCCAGCAGTTTGCCAGGGTCCGGGGAGCTGTTTTTT. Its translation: CASSLPGSGELFF.

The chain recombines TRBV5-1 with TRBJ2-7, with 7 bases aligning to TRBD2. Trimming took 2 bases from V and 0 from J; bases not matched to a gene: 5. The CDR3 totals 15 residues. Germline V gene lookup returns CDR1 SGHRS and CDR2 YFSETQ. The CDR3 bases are TGCGCCAGCAGCTTTGACGGGAGGCCCTCCTACGAGCAGTACTTC. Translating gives CASSFDGRPSYEQYF.

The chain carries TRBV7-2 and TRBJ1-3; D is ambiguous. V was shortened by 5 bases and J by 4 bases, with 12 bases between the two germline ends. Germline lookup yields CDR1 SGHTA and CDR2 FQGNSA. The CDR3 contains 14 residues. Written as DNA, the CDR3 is TGTGCCAGCAGCCCCACGCGGGAGGGAAACACCATATATTTT. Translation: CASSPTREGNTIYF.

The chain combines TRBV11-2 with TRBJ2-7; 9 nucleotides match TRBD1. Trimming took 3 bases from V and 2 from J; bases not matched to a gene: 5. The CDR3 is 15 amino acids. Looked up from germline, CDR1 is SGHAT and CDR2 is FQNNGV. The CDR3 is CASSFPGTGTYEQYF. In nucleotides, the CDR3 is TGTGCCAGCAGCTTCCCCGGGACAGGGACCTACGAGCAGTACTTC. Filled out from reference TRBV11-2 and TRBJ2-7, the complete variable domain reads EAGVAQSPRYKIIEKRQSVAFWCNPISGHATLYWYQQILGQGPKLLIQFQNNGVVDDSQLPKDRFSAERLKGVDSTLKIQPAKLEDSAVYLCASSFPGTGTYEQYFGPGTRLTVT.

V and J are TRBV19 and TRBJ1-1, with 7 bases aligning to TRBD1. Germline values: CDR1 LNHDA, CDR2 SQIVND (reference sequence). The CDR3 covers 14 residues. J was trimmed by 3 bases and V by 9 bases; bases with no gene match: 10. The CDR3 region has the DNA TGTGCCAGCCGAGCTCAACAGGGGTACACTGAAGCTTTCTTT. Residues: CASRAQQGYTEAFF. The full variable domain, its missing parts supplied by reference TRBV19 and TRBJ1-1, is DGGITQSPKYLFRKEGQNVTLSCEQNLNHDAMYWYRQDPGQGLRLIYYSQIVNDFQKGDIAEGYSVSREKKESFPLTVTSAQKNPTAFYLCASRAQQGYTEAFFGQGTRLTVV.

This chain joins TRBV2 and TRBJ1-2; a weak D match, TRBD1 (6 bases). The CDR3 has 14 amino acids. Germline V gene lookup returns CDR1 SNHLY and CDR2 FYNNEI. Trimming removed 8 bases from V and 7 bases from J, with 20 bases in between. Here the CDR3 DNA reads TGTGCCAGCGGGGGGACACCCGGTCTTCGTGGCTACACCTTC. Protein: CASGGTPGLRGYTF.

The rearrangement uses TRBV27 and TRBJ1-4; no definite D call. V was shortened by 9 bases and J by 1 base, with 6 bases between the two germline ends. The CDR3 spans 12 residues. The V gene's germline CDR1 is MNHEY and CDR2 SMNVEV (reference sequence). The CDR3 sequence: CARTKTNEKLFF. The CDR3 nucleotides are TGTGCCAGGACAAAAACTAATGAAAAACTGTTTTTT.